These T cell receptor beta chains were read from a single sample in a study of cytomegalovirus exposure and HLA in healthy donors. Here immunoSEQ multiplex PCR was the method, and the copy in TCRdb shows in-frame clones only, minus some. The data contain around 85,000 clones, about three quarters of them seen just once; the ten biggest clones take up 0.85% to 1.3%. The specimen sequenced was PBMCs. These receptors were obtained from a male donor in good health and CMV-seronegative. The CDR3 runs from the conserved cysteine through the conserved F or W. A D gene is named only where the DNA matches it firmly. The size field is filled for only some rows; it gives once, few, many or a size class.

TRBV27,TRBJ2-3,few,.,CASRNSPYSTDTQYF,TGTGCCAGCAGGAATTCCCCCTATAGCACAGATACGCAGTATTTT
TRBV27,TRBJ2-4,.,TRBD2,CASSRGGHRNNIQYF,TGTGCCAGCAGTCGGGGAGGGCATAGAAACAACATTCAGTACTTC
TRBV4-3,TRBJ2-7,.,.,CASSQERAYEQYF,TGCGCCAGCAGCCAAGAACGAGCTTACGAGCAGTACTTC
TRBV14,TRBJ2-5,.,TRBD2,CASSPAGGTQYF,TGTGCCAGCAGCCCGGCGGGGGGGACCCAGTACTTC
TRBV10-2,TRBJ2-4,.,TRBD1,CASSEPGQTAGIQYF,TGCGCCAGCAGTGAGCCGGGACAGACGGCCGGCATTCAGTACTTC
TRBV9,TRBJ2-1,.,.,CASSGWGDRNNEQFF,TGTGCCAGCAGCGGGTGGGGGGACAGAAACAATGAGCAGTTCTTC
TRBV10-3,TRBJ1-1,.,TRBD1,CATTTGPLVGAFF,TGTGCCACTACGACAGGGCCCTTAGTGGGAGCTTTCTTT
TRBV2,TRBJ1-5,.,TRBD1,CAGGTEGNQPQNF,TGTGCCGGCGGGACAGAGGGAAATCAGCCCCAGAATTTT
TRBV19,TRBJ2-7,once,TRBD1,CASSPTGVRYEQYF,TGTGCCAGTAGTCCCACAGGGGTGAGGTACGAGCAGTACTTC
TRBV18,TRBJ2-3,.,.,CASSPPDEGNTQYF,TGTGCCAGCTCACCACCGGACGAGGGTAATACGCAGTATTTT
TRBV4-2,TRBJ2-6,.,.,CASSQDFRVSGANVLTF,TGTGCCAGCAGCCAAGACTTCAGGGTCTCTGGGGCCAACGTCCTGACTTTC
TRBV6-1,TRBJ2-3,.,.,CASSDAAPGGDTQYF,TGTGCCAGCAGTGATGCGGCCCCGGGTGGGGATACGCAGTATTTT
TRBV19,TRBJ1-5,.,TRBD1,CASVPGQGNQPQHF,TGTGCCAGTGTCCCGGGACAGGGCAATCAGCCCCAGCATTTT
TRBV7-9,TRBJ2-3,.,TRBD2,CASSSTSGRVRHTDTQYF,TGTGCCAGCAGCTCAACTAGCGGGAGGGTGCGGCACACAGATACGCAGTATTTT
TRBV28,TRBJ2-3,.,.,CASSPPPPSTDTQYF,TGTGCCAGCAGCCCCCCCCCTCCGAGCACAGATACGCAGTATTTT
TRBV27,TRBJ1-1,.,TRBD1,CASSHRGVTEAFF,TGTGCCAGCAGTCACAGGGGAGTGACTGAAGCTTTCTTT
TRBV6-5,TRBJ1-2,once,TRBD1,CASRIRDRGQGYTF,TGTGCCAGCAGAATCCGGGACAGGGGGCAGGGCTACACCTTC
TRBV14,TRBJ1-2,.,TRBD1,CASSKGQEHYGYTF,TGTGCCAGCAGCAAGGGACAGGAACACTATGGCTACACCTTC
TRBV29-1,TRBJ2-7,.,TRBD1,CSVAQGALGFYEQYF,TGCAGCGTGGCACAGGGGGCGCTAGGCTTCTACGAGCAGTACTTC
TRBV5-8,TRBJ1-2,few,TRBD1,CASIRTGGEVRGYPF,TGTGCCAGCATCAGGACAGGGGGCGAGGTTCGTGGCTACCCCTTC
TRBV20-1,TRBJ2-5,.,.,CSGGQETQYF,TGCAGTGGAGGGCAAGAGACCCAGTACTTC
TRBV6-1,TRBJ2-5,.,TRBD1,CASSYATGNQETQYF,TGTGCCAGCAGCTACGCGACAGGGAACCAAGAGACCCAGTACTTC
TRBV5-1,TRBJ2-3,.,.,CASSPQGGAKPPLGTDTQYF,TGCGCCAGCAGCCCCCAGGGCGGGGCGAAACCTCCGTTAGGCACAGATACGCAGTATTTT
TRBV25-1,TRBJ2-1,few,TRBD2,CASRGTRGDYNEQFF,TGTGCCAGCAGGGGAACTCGGGGGGACTACAATGAGCAGTTCTTC
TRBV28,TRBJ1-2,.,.,CASSDKNYGYTF,TGTGCCAGCAGTGACAAGAACTATGGCTACACCTTC
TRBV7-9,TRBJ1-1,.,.,CASSLGVTGSTEAFF,TGTGCCAGCAGCCTAGGGGTTACAGGGAGCACTGAAGCTTTCTTT
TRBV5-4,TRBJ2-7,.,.,CASSLVDREQYF,TGTGCCAGCAGCTTAGTCGACAGAGAGCAGTACTTC
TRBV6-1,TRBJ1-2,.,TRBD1,CASNDRALNYGYTF,TGTGCCAGCAACGACAGGGCACTTAACTATGGCTACACCTTC
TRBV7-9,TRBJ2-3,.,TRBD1,CASSPQGQGMNTQYF,TGTGCCAGCAGCCCGCAAGGACAGGGGATGAATACGCAGTATTTT
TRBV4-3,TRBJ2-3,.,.,CASSQEGTGTDTQYF,TGCGCCAGCAGCCAAGAAGGGACTGGCACAGATACGCAGTATTTT
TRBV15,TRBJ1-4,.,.,CATSRERVYGANEKLFF,TGTGCCACCAGCAGAGAAAGGGTCTACGGGGCTAATGAAAAACTGTTTTTT
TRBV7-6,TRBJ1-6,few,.,CASSPTVNSPLHF,TGTGCCAGCAGCCCGACAGTTAATTCACCCCTCCACTTT
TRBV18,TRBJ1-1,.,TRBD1,CASSRDRGNTEAFF,TGTGCCAGCTCAAGGGACAGGGGGAACACTGAAGCTTTCTTT
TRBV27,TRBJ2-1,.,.,CASSLLRERANNEQFF,TGTGCCAGCAGTTTACTCCGGGAGCGAGCCAACAATGAGCAGTTCTTC
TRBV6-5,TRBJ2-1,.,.,CASSWGGSRDNEQFF,TGTGCCAGCAGTTGGGGCGGTAGCCGGGACAATGAGCAGTTCTTC
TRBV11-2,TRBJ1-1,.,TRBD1,CASSYYSPGTGGNTEAFF,TGTGCCAGCAGCTATTATAGCCCCGGGACAGGGGGCAACACTGAAGCTTTCTTT
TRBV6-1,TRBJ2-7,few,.,CASSEFRGQAYEQYF,TGTGCCAGCAGTGAATTTAGGGGCCAGGCCTACGAGCAGTACTTC
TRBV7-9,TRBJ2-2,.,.,CATRAGDRAGELFF,TGTGCCACCCGGGCAGGGGACCGGGCCGGGGAGCTGTTTTTT
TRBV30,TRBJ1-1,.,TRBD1,CAYQQGFNTEAFF,TGTGCCTACCAACAGGGGTTTAACACTGAAGCTTTCTTT
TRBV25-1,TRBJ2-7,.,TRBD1,CASSGEGQGRYEQYF,TGTGCCAGCTCGGGGGAGGGACAGGGTAGGTACGAGCAGTACTTC
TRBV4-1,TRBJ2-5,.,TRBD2,CASSLQREQETQYF,TGCGCCAGCAGCCTCCAGCGGGAACAAGAGACCCAGTACTTC
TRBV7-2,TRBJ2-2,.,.,CASSFTRSGGELFF,TGTGCCAGCAGCTTCACTAGGAGCGGCGGGGAGCTGTTTTTT
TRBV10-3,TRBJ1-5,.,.,CAISGESNQPQHF,TGTGCCATCAGTGGAGAGAGCAATCAGCCCCAGCATTTT
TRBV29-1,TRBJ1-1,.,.,CSAIIWNTEAFF,TGCAGCGCTATTATCTGGAACACTGAAGCTTTCTTT
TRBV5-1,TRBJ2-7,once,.,CASSLVTVGSYEQYF,TGCGCCAGCAGCTTGGTGACAGTCGGGTCCTACGAGCAGTACTTC
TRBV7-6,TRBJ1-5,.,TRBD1,CASSPGQGGINQPQNF,TGTGCCAGCAGCCCCGGACAGGGGGGTATCAATCAGCCCCAGAATTTT
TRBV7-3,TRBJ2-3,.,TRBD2,CASSLGTTSGYTDTQYF,TGTGCCAGCAGCTTAGGGACGACTAGCGGGTACACAGATACGCAGTATTTT
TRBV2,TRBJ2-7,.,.,CASGGHPSYEQYF,TGTGCCAGCGGTGGGCACCCCTCCTACGAGCAGTACTTC
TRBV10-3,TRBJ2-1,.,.,CAISELRDLEQFF,TGTGCCATCAGTGAGCTCCGGGACTTGGAGCAGTTCTTC
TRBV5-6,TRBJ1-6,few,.,CASSLGGGGNSPLHF,TGTGCCAGCAGCTTGGGTGGCGGGGGGAATTCACCCCTCCACTTT
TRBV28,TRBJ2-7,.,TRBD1,CASRRQGGTPYEQYF,TGTGCCAGCAGACGACAGGGGGGTACCCCCTACGAGCAGTACTTC
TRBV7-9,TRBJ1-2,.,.,CASSPRLETNYGYTF,TGTGCCAGCAGCCCTAGACTGGAAACTAACTATGGCTACACCTTC
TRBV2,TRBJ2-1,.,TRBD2,CASSGLAGGGHEQFF,TGTGCCAGCAGTGGACTAGCGGGAGGAGGACATGAGCAGTTCTTC
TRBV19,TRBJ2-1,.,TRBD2,CASSPSGGNCNEQFF,TGTGCCAGTAGTCCTAGCGGGGGGAACTGCAATGAGCAGTTCTTC
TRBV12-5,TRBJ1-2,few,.,CASGSGSPRLGGYTF,TGTGCTAGTGGCAGTGGGAGTCCTCGACTCGGGGGCTACACCTTC
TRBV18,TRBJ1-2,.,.,CASSPVAGLLRDYGYTF,TGTGCCAGCTCACCAGTGGCAGGTCTTTTAAGAGACTATGGCTACACCTTC
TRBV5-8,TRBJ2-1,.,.,CASSHPGSSSYNEQFF,TGTGCCAGCAGCCACCCAGGCTCGAGCTCCTACAATGAGCAGTTCTTC
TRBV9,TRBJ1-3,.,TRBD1,CASSPRQGANTIYF,TGTGCCAGCAGCCCAAGACAGGGGGCTAACACCATATATTTT
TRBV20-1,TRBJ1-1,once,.,CSAVRQVGAFF,TGCAGTGCTGTCCGACAGGTTGGAGCTTTCTTT